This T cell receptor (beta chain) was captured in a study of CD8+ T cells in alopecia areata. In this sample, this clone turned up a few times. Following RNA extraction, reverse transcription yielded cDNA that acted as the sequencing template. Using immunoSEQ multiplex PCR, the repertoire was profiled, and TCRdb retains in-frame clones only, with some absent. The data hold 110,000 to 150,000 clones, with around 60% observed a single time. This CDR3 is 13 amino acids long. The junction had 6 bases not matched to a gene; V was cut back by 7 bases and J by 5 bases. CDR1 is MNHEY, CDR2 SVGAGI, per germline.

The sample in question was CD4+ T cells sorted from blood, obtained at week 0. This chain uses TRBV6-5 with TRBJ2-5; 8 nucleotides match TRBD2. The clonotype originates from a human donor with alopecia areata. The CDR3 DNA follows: TGTGCCAGCAAGGCGGGGGGCGGTGAGACCCAGTACTTC. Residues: CASKAGGGETQYF.